Listed here are 14 T cell receptor beta chains from one sample, sequenced in a study of T-cell reconstitution after alpha-beta-depleted transplantation in children. Unique molecular identifiers were incorporated when the TCRbeta library was constructed. Via MiXCR, TCRdb re-called the PCR reads, giving one row per CDR3 protein. The sample contains about 580,000 distinct CDR3 sequences, 27% of which appear only once. The material sequenced was PBMCs, taken before TCRalphabeta/CD19-depleted stem cell transplant. The receptors stem from a boy younger than two with Wiskott-Aldrich syndrome, due to receive a stem cell transplant.

The chain is built from TRBV5-1 and TRBJ2-1; 12 bases are shared with TRBD2. The CDR3 sequence is 18 residues long. Germline V gene lookup returns CDR1 SGHRS and CDR2 YFSETQ. J lost 10 bases, V lost 4 bases, and 18 bases had no gene match. The CDR3 reads CASSPTRGGLAGSREQFF. The CDR3 DNA follows: TGCGCCAGCAGCCCAACCCGAGGAGGACTAGCGGGATCTAGAGAGCAGTTCTTC.

CDR3 region: CASSLPLRPQHF. The CDR3 nucleotides read TGTGCCAGCAGTTTGCCCCTAAGGCCCCAGCATTTT. V gene TRBV12-3 or TRBV12-4 combines with J gene TRBJ1-5; no reliable D call. The length of the CDR3 is 12 residues. Between the trimmed V and J ends, which lost 3 bases and 9 bases, there was a span of 9 bases.

The J gene is TRBJ2-5, the V gene TRBV6-5; perhaps TRBD2 as D (5 bases). The CDR3 runs to 14 residues. Germline V lookup: CDR1 MNHEY, CDR2 SVGAGI. V was pared by 4 bases and J by 5 bases, with 14 bases between. DNA for the CDR3: TGTGCCAGCAGTTCCGGGGAGCTGGGGGAGACCCAGTACTTC. This gives the protein CASSSGELGETQYF.

A few counts support this clonotype. The genes are TRBV7-9 and TRBJ2-7; D perhaps matches TRBD1 (5 bases). Deletions cut 5 bases from V and 2 bases from J, with 19 bases between. Germline CDR1 reads SEHNR; CDR2 reads FQNEAQ (reference sequence). The CDR3 is made up of 16 amino acids. The CDR3 reads CASSGTGSPSPYEQYF. CDR3 bases: TGTGCCAGCAGCGGAACAGGATCCCCAAGTCCCTACGAGCAGTACTTC.

The chain joins TRBV12-3 or TRBV12-4 to TRBJ2-1, with TRBD2 identical over 8 bases. The CDR3 sequence is 15 residues long. The V gene end was trimmed by 5 bases and the J gene end by 8 bases; junction bases not matched to a gene: 11. The CDR3 DNA reads TGTGCCAGCAGTGTGGGACTAGGGGGGGGATATGAGCAGTTCTTC. Translating it yields CASSVGLGGGYEQFF.

This clonotype was seen repeatedly, ten times or more. The J gene is TRBJ2-5, the V gene TRBV9; TRBD1 is a possible D gene (5 bases). CDR3 length: 13 residues. V was shortened by 5 bases and J by 1 base, with 9 bases between the two germline ends. CDR1 is SGDLS and CDR2 is YYNGEE in the germline V gene. The CDR3 DNA is TGTGCCAGCAGTTCCACAGGCCAAGAGACCCAGTACTTC. Protein sequence: CASSSTGQETQYF.

This clonotype was counted a few times. This sequence joins TRBV20-1 and TRBJ2-1; D is ambiguous. CDR1 and CDR2 from the germline V gene are DFQATT and SNEGSKA (reference sequence). Between the trimmed V and J ends, which lost 4 bases and 5 bases, there was a span of 9 bases. The CDR3 contains 12 residues. CDR3 residues: CSATRSHNEQFF. CDR3 coding DNA: TGCAGTGCTACGAGGTCCCACAATGAGCAGTTCTTC.

This chain links TRBV6-1 with TRBJ2-4, with D maybe TRBD2 (5 bases). Germline CDR1 and CDR2: MNHNS and SASEGT. The V end lost 1 base, the J end lost 4 bases, and 8 bases lay between the germline ends. The CDR3 spans 14 residues. In nucleotides, the CDR3 is TGTGCCAGCAGTGAAGTCGGGGTTAAAAACATTCAGTACTTC. Encoded protein: CASSEVGVKNIQYF.

V and J are TRBV30 and TRBJ2-1, with TRBD1 matching over 7 bases. V lost 1 base, J lost 13 bases, and 10 bases stayed unmatched. The length of the CDR3 is 13 residues. CDR1 and CDR2 (germline): GTSNPN, SVGIG (reference sequence). The CDR3 region is CAWSANRGRNQFF. CDR3 nucleotides: TGTGCCTGGAGTGCAAACAGGGGTAGAAATCAGTTCTTC. The whole variable domain, remainder taken from reference TRBV30 and TRBJ2-1, is SQTIHQWPATLVQPVGSPLSLECTVEGTSNPNLYWYRQAAGRGLQLLFYSVGIGQISSEVPQNLSASRPQDRQFILSSKKLLLSDSGFYLCAWSANRGRNQFFGPGTRLTVL.

The V call is TRBV5-5, the J call TRBJ2-1, with D unresolved. With 4 bases removed from V and 4 bases from J, the gap between germline ends came to 12 bases. Per germline, CDR1 SGHKS and CDR2 YYEKEE (reference sequence). The CDR3 runs to 14 residues. The CDR3 region has the DNA TGTGCCAGCAGCCCCGTTGCGGAATACAATGAGCAGTTCTTC. Translating gives CASSPVAEYNEQFF.

The chain couples TRBV5-5 to TRBJ1-4; 9 bases line up with TRBD1. Germline V lookup: CDR1 SGHKS, CDR2 YYEKEE (reference sequence). J gave up 11 bases and V 5 bases, and 7 bases lay outside the gene matches. The CDR3 consists of 13 residues. The chain's CDR3 is CASSDRGEGKLFF. CDR3 in DNA: TGTGCCAGCAGTGACAGGGGGGAAGGGAAACTGTTTTTT.

The J gene is TRBJ1-1, the V gene TRBV6-5, with D possibly matching TRBD1 (6 bases). The V gene lost 2 bases and the J gene lost 5 bases, with 9 bases spanning the gap. The V gene's germline CDR1 is MNHEY and CDR2 SVGAGI. The CDR3 is made up of 13 amino acids. CDR3: CASSYNRVTEAFF. Written as DNA, the CDR3 is TGTGCCAGCAGTTACAACAGGGTGACTGAAGCTTTCTTT.

The chain is built from TRBV6-5 and TRBJ2-1; 12 nucleotides match TRBD2. Unmatched junction bases numbered 1, after V lost 2 bases and J lost 8 bases. The CDR3 sequence is 14 residues long. The germline V gene has CDR1 MNHEY and CDR2 SVGAGI. The CDR3 reads CASSYLAGGYEQFF. As DNA, the CDR3 is TGTGCCAGCAGTTACCTAGCGGGAGGGTATGAGCAGTTCTTC.

The chain uses TRBV5-5 and TRBJ2-3; 12 bases are shared with TRBD2. The CDR3 is 17 residues long. The germline CDR1 and CDR2 sequences are SGHKS and YYEKEE (reference sequence). V lost 0 bases to trimming and J lost 4 bases; unmatched junction nucleotides: 6. CDR3 DNA: TGTGCCAGCAGCTTGGCCCTAGCGGGAGGGAGTGCAGATACGCAGTATTTT. It translates to CASSLALAGGSADTQYF. The full variable domain, in which reference TRBV5-5 and TRBJ2-3 provide the parts outside the CDR3, is DAGVTQSPTHLIKTRGQQVTLRCSPISGHKSVSWYQQVLGQGPQFIFQYYEKEERGRGNFPDRFSARQFPNYSSELNVNALLLGDSALYLCASSLALAGGSADTQYFGPGTRLTVL.